A selection of T cell receptor beta chains follows, all from one sample in a study of T cell responses to AZD1222 COVID-19 vaccine. The data were produced by immunoSEQ multiplex PCR, yet TCRdb's version contains in-frame clones alone and is incomplete. This sample has around 130,000 clones, with roughly nine tenths found just once. The sequenced sample was peripheral blood, obtained on day 0 of AZD1222 vaccination. The receptors were gathered from an adult in good health. CDR3s include the opening cysteine and the closing phenylalanine or tryptophan. A D gene is named only where the DNA matches it firmly. A clone size is listed for some rows: how often the clone was seen (once, few, many), or a class if it is expanded.

J gene | V gene | clone size | D gene | CDR3 DNA | CDR3 protein
TRBJ2-3 | TRBV19 | NA | NA | TGTGCCAGTAGTTGGGCGGGCCGGGGGTCGGATACGCAGTATTTT | CASSWAGRGSDTQYF
TRBJ1-2 | TRBV7-9 | NA | NA | TGTGCCAGCAGCCCCGATTCGGATGGCTACACCTTC | CASSPDSDGYTF
TRBJ1-2 | TRBV18 | NA | TRBD1 | TGTGCCAGCTCGTCAGGGGGAGACTATGGCTACACCTTC | CASSSGGDYGYTF
TRBJ2-1 | TRBV6-4 | NA | NA | TGTGCCAGCAGTGAGGGGACCCTTGAGTTCTTC | CASSEGTLEFF
TRBJ2-7 | TRBV12-3/TRBV12-4 | NA | NA | TGTGCCAGCAGTCCCACCCGGACAGAACAGCAGTACTTC | CASSPTRTEQQYF
TRBJ2-7 | TRBV19 | NA | NA | TGTGCCAGTAGTCTCCAGGGGTTCTACGAGCAGTACTTC | CASSLQGFYEQYF
TRBJ1-5 | TRBV5-6 | few | NA | TGTGCCAGCAGCTTCGGACAGCAGTTAAATCAGCCCCAGCATTTT | CASSFGQQLNQPQHF
TRBJ2-7 | TRBV11-1 | NA | NA | TGTGCCAGCAGCCCCAGACTCACATACGAGCAGTACTTC | CASSPRLTYEQYF
TRBJ2-7 | TRBV3-1/TRBV3-2 | NA | TRBD2 | TGTGCCAGCAGCCAATACCAGCGGGAGGACCACGAGCAGTACTTC | CASSQYQREDHEQYF
TRBJ1-5 | TRBV27 | NA | TRBD1 | TGTGCCAGCAGTTCCCGGACAGGGTATCAGCCCCAGCATTTT | CASSSRTGYQPQHF
TRBJ1-2 | TRBV2 | NA | NA | TGTGCCAGCAGTGGGGGGGTCTATGGCTACACCTTC | CASSGGVYGYTF
TRBJ2-7 | TRBV11-3 | NA | TRBD1 | TGTGCCAGCAGCTCGCGACAGGGTACCGACGAGCAGTACTTC | CASSSRQGTDEQYF
TRBJ2-4 | TRBV29-1 | NA | NA | TGCAGCGTGGCGAAAACCACCTTTTCCAAAAACATTCAGTACTTC | CSVAKTTFSKNIQYF
TRBJ2-2 | TRBV27 | NA | TRBD2 | TGTGCCAGCAGTTTATTCTTCTATGGGGGAGGGCCCACCGGGGAGCTGTTTTTT | CASSLFFYGGGPTGELFF
TRBJ2-2 | TRBV5-1 | NA | TRBD1 | TGCGCCAGCAGCACCGATACAGGGGGCACCGGGGAGCTGTTTTTT | CASSTDTGGTGELFF
TRBJ1-2 | TRBV7-2 | NA | NA | TGTGCCAGCAGCTTAGGGCAGGGGTTTCGCTATGGCTACACCTTC | CASSLGQGFRYGYTF
TRBJ2-7 | TRBV27 | NA | NA | TGTGCCAGCAGTTTATCAGAACCGCACGAGCAGTACTTC | CASSLSEPHEQYF
TRBJ2-7 | TRBV2 | NA | NA | TGTGCCAGCAGTCGGACAAGGACGAGCTCCTACGAGCAGTACTTC | CASSRTRTSSYEQYF
TRBJ1-3 | TRBV2 | NA | NA | TGTGCCAGCAGTGAAACGGTAAACACCATATATTTT | CASSETVNTIYF
TRBJ2-6 | TRBV18 | NA | TRBD1 | TGTGCCAGCTCGCAACGGGGCCCGGGACAGAGCTCTGGGGCCAACGTCCTGACTTTC | CASSQRGPGQSSGANVLTF
TRBJ2-1 | TRBV5-1 | NA | TRBD2 | TGCGCCAGCAGCGAAGGGACTAGCGGAGACAATGAGCAGTTCTTC | CASSEGTSGDNEQFF
TRBJ2-5 | TRBV19 | once | NA | TGTGCCAGTAGTATTCCAGGGTCACAAGAGACCCAGTACTTC | CASSIPGSQETQYF
TRBJ1-2 | TRBV27 | NA | NA | TGTGCCAGCAGTTTATCGATTTCGGGGCTTGATGGCTACACCTTC | CASSLSISGLDGYTF
TRBJ2-2 | TRBV6-5 | NA | NA | TGTGCCAGCAGTTACGGTCATCCGCGCACCGGGGAGCTGTTTTTT | CASSYGHPRTGELFF
TRBJ1-2 | TRBV2 | NA | NA | TGTGCCAGCAGTGGCGCACTCAGCTATGGCTACACCTTC | CASSGALSYGYTF
TRBJ1-6 | TRBV3-1/TRBV3-2 | NA | NA | TGTGCCAGCAGCCAAGACTGGACGGAGAATTCACCCCTCCACTTT | CASSQDWTENSPLHF
TRBJ2-3 | TRBV18 | NA | NA | TGTGCCAGCTCAGGGGTCCCCCCAGATACGCAGTATTTT | CASSGVPPDTQYF
TRBJ1-2 | TRBV5-6 | few | NA | TGTGCCAGCAGCCCCGAAATCATTAACTATGGCTACACCTTC | CASSPEIINYGYTF
TRBJ2-1 | TRBV20-1 | NA | TRBD2 | TGCAGTGCGAGACTAGCCGATGAGCAGTTCTTC | CSARLADEQFF
TRBJ2-2 | TRBV4-1 | once | TRBD1 | TGCGCCAGCAGCCCAGGGAGACAGGGGGCAACCGGGGAGCTGTTTTTT | CASSPGRQGATGELFF
TRBJ2-7 | TRBV19 | once | TRBD1 | TGTGCCAGTACCCTCGGACAGGGGAGTGGGTACGAGCAGTACTTC | CASTLGQGSGYEQYF
TRBJ2-2 | TRBV25-1 | NA | TRBD1 | TGTGCCAGCAGTGAATCCGGGACAGCAACCGGGGAGCTGTTTTTT | CASSESGTATGELFF
TRBJ1-1 | TRBV5-6 | NA | NA | TGTGCCAGCAGCACCGGTGGGGGGAACACTGAAGCTTTCTTT | CASSTGGGNTEAFF
TRBJ2-2 | TRBV4-3 | NA | NA | TGCGCCAGCAGCCAAGAGTTGGGACTCACCACCGGGGAGCTGTTTTTT | CASSQELGLTTGELFF
TRBJ2-7 | TRBV7-2 | NA | TRBD2 | TGTGCCAGCAGCTCCTGGGAGGCGGGAGGTTCCTACGAGCAGTACTTC | CASSSWEAGGSYEQYF
TRBJ1-5 | TRBV9 | NA | TRBD1 | TGTGCCAGCAGCGCAGGGGGCCGTAACCAGCCCCAGCATTTT | CASSAGGRNQPQHF
TRBJ2-7 | TRBV6-2/TRBV6-3 | NA | TRBD2 | TGTGCCACCAGCCGGCTAGCGGGGGTGGCCTACGAGCAGTACTTC | CATSRLAGVAYEQYF
TRBJ2-1 | TRBV5-1 | NA | TRBD2 | TGCGCCAGCAGCTTGGCCTCGGGGGGTAATGAGCAGTTCTTC | CASSLASGGNEQFF
TRBJ2-1 | TRBV29-1 | NA | TRBD2 | TGCAGCGTTGGACTAGCGGGAGTAAGTGAGCAGTTCTTC | CSVGLAGVSEQFF
TRBJ1-6 | TRBV5-5 | NA | TRBD1 | TGTGCCAGCAGCCGGCCGGGACAGGGTCAACGGGCACCCCTCCACTTT | CASSRPGQGQRAPLHF
TRBJ2-1 | TRBV7-9 | NA | NA | TGTGCCACCCGGGGCGTGGGCGGGAACAATGAGCAGTTCTTC | CATRGVGGNNEQFF
TRBJ1-1 | TRBV25-1 | NA | NA | TGTGCCAGCAGTATTCTTTCTGAAGCTTTCTTT | CASSILSEAFF
TRBJ2-2 | TRBV5-4 | NA | TRBD2 | TGTGCCAGCAGCAATCTGGGACTAGCCGGCACCGGGGAGCTGTTTTTT | CASSNLGLAGTGELFF
TRBJ2-1 | TRBV2 | NA | TRBD2 | TGTGCCAGCAGGAAACTAGCGGGAGAAGTTGAGCAGTTCTTC | CASRKLAGEVEQFF
TRBJ1-3 | TRBV7-8 | NA | NA | TGTGCCAGCAGCTTCCCCCCGGACACCTCTGGAAACACCATATATTTT | CASSFPPDTSGNTIYF
TRBJ2-7 | TRBV5-4 | NA | TRBD1 | TGTGCCAGCAGCTCCACCGGACAGGGGCAAAACGAGCAGTACTTC | CASSSTGQGQNEQYF
TRBJ1-3 | TRBV3-1/TRBV3-2 | NA | TRBD1 | TGTGCCAGCAGCCAAAGACAGGGGGGAAACACCATATATTTT | CASSQRQGGNTIYF
TRBJ2-7 | TRBV15 | once | NA | TGTGCCACCAGCGAACCAAGGGGGAGAGACCCCTACGAGCAGTACTTC | CATSEPRGRDPYEQYF
TRBJ1-2 | TRBV9 | NA | TRBD1 | TGTGCCAGCAGCGTAGTGCCGGGACAGGGAAACGACTATGGCTACACCTTC | CASSVVPGQGNDYGYTF
TRBJ1-2 | TRBV5-4 | NA | TRBD1 | TGTGCCAGCATCAAGACAGGGGGAGGGTATGGCTACACCTTC | CASIKTGGGYGYTF
TRBJ2-7 | TRBV13 | NA | NA | TGTGCCAGCAGCCTCCCTGGGCCGCCCTACGAGCAGTACTTC | CASSLPGPPYEQYF
TRBJ2-3 | TRBV30 | once | NA | TGTGCCTGGAGGTTCGTGGGGAGCACAGATACGCAGTATTTT | CAWRFVGSTDTQYF
TRBJ1-1 | TRBV15 | NA | NA | TGTGCCACCAGCAGAGATCACACTGAAGCTTTCTTT | CATSRDHTEAFF
TRBJ1-1 | TRBV27 | NA | NA | TGTGCCAGCAGTTCGTGGGGGCTCAACACTGAAGCTTTCTTT | CASSSWGLNTEAFF
TRBJ2-1 | TRBV5-1 | NA | NA | TGCGCCAGCAGCTTAGCGGGTGCATCCTACAATGAGCAGTTCTTC | CASSLAGASYNEQFF